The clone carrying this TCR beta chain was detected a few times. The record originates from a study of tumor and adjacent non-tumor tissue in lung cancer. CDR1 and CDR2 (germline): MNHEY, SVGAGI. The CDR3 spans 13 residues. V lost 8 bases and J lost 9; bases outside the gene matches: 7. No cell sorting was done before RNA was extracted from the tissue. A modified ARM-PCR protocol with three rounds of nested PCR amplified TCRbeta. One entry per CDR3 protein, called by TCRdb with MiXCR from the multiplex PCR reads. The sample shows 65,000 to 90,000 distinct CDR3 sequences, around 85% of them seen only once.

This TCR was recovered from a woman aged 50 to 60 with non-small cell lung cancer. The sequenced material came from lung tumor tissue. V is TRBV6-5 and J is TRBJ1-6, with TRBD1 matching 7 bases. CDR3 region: CASGRQGSSPLHF. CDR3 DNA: TGTGCCAGCGGGCGACAGGGTAGTTCACCCCTCCACTTT.